This T cell receptor beta chain was captured by sequencing in a study of technical replicates of blood from several donors. This CDR3 has 16 residues. Unmatched junction bases numbered 11, after V lost 5 bases and J lost 5 bases. Germline CDR1 is LGHNT and CDR2 is FRNRAP. Clones were sequenced by immunoSEQ multiplex PCR, and TCRdb holds only the in-frame ones, with some missing. The top ten clones hold about 0.27% of a sample with tens of thousands of clones, just under 95% of them seen once. The receptor was isolated from a human donor in good health. The V call is TRBV12-5, the J call TRBJ2-7, with 11 positions matching TRBD2. Sample: T cells isolated from PBMCs. The CDR3 DNA reads TGTGCTAGTGGTCCCCGACTAGCGGGACTATTCCACGAGCAGTACTTC. It specifies CASGPRLAGLFHEQYF.